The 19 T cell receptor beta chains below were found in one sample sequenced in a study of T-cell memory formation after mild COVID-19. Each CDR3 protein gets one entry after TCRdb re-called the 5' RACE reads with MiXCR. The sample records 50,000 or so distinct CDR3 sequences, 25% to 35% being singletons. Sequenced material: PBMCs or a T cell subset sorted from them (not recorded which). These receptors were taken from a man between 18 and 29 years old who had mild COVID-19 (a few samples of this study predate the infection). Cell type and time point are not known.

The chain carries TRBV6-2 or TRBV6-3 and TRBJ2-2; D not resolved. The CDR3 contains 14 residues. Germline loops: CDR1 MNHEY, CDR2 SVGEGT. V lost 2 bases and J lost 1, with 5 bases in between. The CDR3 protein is CASSYGVNTGELFF. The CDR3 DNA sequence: TGTGCCAGCAGTTACGGGGTGAACACCGGGGAGCTGTTTTTT.

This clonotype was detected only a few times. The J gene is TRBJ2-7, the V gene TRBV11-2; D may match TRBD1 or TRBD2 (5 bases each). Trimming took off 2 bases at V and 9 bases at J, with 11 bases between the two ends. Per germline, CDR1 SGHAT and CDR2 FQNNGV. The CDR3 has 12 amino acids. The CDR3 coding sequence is TGTGCCAGCAGCTTACCTACCGGGGCGCAGTACTTC. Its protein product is CASSLPTGAQYF.

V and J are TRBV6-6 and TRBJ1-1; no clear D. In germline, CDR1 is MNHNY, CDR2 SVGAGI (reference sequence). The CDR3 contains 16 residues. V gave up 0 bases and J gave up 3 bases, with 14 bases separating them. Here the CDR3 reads CASSYSLTWEDTEAFF. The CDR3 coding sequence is TGTGCCAGCAGTTACTCCTTGACATGGGAGGACACTGAAGCTTTCTTT.

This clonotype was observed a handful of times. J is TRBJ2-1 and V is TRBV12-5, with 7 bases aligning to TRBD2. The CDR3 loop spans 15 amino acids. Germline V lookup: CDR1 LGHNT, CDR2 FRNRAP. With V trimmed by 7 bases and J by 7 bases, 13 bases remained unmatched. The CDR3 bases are TGTGCTAGTGCCCTATCGCGGGGGTATCGGAATGAGCAGTTCTTC. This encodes CASALSRGYRNEQFF.

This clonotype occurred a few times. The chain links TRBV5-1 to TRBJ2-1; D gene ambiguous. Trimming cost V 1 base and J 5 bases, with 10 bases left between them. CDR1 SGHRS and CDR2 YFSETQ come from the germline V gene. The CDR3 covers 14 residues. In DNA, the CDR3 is TGCGCCAGCAGCTTGTATCGAGGCGACAATGAGCAGTTCTTC. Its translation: CASSLYRGDNEQFF.

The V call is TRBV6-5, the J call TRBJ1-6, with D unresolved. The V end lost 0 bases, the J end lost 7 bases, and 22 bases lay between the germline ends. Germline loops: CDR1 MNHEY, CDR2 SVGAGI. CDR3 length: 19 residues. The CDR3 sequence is CASSYSSWQSFQSNSPLHF. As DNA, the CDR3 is TGTGCCAGCAGTTACTCTAGCTGGCAGAGCTTCCAGTCCAATTCACCCCTCCACTTT.

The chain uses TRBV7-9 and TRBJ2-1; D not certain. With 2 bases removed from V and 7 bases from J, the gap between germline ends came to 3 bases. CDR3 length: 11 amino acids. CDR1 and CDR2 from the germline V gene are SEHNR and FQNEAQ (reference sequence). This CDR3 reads CASSLSNEQFF. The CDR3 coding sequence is TGTGCCAGCAGCTTATCGAATGAGCAGTTCTTC. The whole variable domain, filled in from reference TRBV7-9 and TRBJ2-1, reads DTGVSQNPRHKITKRGQNVTFRCDPISEHNRLYWYRQTLGQGPEFLTYFQNEAQLEKSRLLSDRFSAERPKGSFSTLEIQRTEQGDSAMYLCASSLSNEQFFGPGTRLTVL.

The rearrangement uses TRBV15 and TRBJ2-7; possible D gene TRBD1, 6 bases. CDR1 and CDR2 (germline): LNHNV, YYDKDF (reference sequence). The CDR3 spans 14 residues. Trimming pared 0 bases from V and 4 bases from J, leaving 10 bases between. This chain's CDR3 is CATSRDHRVYEQYF. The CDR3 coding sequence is TGTGCCACCAGCAGAGACCACAGGGTGTACGAGCAGTACTTC.

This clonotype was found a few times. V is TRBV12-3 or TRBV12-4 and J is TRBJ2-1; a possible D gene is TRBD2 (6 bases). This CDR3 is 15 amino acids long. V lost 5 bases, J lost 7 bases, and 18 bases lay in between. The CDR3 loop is CASSPSRGSRNEQFF. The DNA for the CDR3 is TGTGCCAGCAGTCCCAGCCGGGGGTCTCGGAATGAGCAGTTCTTC.

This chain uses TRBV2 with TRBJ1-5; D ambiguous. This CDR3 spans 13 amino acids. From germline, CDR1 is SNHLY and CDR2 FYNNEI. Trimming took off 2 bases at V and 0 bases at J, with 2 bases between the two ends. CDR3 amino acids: CASSEYSNQPQHF. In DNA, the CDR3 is TGTGCCAGCAGTGAATATAGCAATCAGCCCCAGCATTTT.

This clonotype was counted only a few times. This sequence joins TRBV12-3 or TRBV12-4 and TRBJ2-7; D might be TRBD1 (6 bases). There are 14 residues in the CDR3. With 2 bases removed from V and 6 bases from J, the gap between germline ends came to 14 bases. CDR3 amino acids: CASSLTALGGEQYF. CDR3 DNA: TGTGCCAGCAGTTTAACGGCGCTAGGGGGCGAGCAGTACTTC.

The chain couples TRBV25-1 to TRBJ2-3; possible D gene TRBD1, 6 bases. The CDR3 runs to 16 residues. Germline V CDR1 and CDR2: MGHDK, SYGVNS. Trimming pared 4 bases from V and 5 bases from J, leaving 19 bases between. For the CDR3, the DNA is TGTGCCAGCAGTGCCATGACCCAGGGGCTCGGAGATACGCAGTATTTT. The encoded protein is CASSAMTQGLGDTQYF. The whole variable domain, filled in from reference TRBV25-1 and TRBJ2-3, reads EADIYQTPRYLVIGTGKKITLECSQTMGHDKMYWYQQDPGMELHLIHYSYGVNSTEKGDLSSESTVSRIRTEHFPLTLESARPSHTSQYLCASSAMTQGLGDTQYFGPGTRLTVL.

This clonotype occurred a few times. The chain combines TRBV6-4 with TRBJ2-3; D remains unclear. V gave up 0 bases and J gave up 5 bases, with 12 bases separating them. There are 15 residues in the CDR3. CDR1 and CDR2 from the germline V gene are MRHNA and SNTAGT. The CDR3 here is CASSDSVLTIDTQYF. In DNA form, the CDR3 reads TGTGCCAGCAGTGACTCGGTTCTCACCATAGATACGCAGTATTTT.

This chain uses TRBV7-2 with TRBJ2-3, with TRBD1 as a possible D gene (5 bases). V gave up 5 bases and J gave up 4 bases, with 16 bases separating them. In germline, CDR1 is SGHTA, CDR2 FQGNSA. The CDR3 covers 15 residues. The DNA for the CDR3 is TGTGCCAGCAGCGACGGGCCAAGGGGCGCAGATACGCAGTATTTT. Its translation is CASSDGPRGADTQYF.

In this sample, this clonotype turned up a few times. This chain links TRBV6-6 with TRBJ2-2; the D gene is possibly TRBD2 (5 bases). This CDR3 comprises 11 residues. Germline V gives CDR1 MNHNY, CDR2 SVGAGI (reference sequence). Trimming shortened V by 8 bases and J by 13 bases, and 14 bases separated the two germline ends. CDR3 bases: TGTGCCAGCCCCGGGCCCAGCGGGCTGTTTTTT. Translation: CASPGPSGLFF.

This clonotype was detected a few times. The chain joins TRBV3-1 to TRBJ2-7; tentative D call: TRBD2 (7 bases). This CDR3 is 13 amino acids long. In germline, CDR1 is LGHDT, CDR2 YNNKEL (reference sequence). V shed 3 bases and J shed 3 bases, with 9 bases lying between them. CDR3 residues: CASSHGGHYEQYF. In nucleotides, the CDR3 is TGTGCCAGCAGCCACGGGGGGCACTACGAGCAGTACTTC.

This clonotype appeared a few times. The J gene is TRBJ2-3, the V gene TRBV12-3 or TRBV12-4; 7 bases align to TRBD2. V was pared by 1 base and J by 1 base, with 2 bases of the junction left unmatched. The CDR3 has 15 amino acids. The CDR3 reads CASSLGSGGTDTQYF. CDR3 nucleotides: TGTGCCAGCAGTTTAGGCAGCGGGGGCACAGATACGCAGTATTTT.

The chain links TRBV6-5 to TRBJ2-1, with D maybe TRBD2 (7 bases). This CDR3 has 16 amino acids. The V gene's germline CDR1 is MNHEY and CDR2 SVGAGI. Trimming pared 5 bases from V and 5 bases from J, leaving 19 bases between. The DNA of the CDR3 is TGTGCCAGCAGTGATGACGTGGCGGGGGACAACAATGAGCAGTTCTTC. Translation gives CASSDDVAGDNNEQFF.

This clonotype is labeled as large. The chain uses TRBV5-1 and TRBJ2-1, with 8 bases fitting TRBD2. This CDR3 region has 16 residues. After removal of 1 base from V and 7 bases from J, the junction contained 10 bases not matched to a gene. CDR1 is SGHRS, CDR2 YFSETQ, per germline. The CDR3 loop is CASSLYSGEGGNEQFF. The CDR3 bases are TGCGCCAGCAGCTTGTATAGCGGGGAAGGGGGAAATGAGCAGTTCTTC.